These 32 T cell receptor beta chains share one sample of origin, sequenced in a study of blood T cell repertoires in COVID-19. Produced via immunoSEQ multiplex PCR; TCRdb's table is partial and in-frame only. The sample carries about 370,000 clones, 89% recorded once. Sequenced: peripheral blood. Every receptor here comes from a woman between 25 and 40 years old with COVID-19, enrolled during active disease.

V is TRBV10-3 and J is TRBJ1-5, with TRBD1 matching over 8 bases. The V gene's germline CDR1 is ENHRY and CDR2 SYGVKD. The CDR3 spans 17 residues. V gave up 3 bases and J gave up 2 bases; unmatched junction bases: 9. The CDR3 nucleotides are TGTGCCATCAGTGACGTCCCTCAGGGGGCAGGCAATCAGCCCCAGCATTTT. It codes for CAISDVPQGAGNQPQHF.

The rearrangement uses TRBV10-2 and TRBJ2-3, with D possibly being TRBD2 (6 bases). The CDR3 has 14 amino acids. Per germline, CDR1 WSHSY and CDR2 SAAADI. V lost 6 bases and J lost 0, with 10 bases in between. DNA of the CDR3: TGCGCCAGCAGACCAGCGGGTAGCACAGATACGCAGTATTTT. Protein: CASRPAGSTDTQYF.

The chain joins TRBV5-4 to TRBJ1-6, with TRBD1 as a possible D gene (6 bases). This CDR3 spans 15 amino acids. The V end lost 5 bases, the J end lost 7 bases, and 16 bases lay between the germline ends. Germline assignment: CDR1 SGHNT and CDR2 YYREEE (reference sequence). This chain's CDR3 is CASRPGRGGNSPLHF. CDR3 coding DNA: TGTGCCAGCAGACCTGGCAGGGGCGGAAATTCACCCCTCCACTTT. Full variable domain (outside the CDR3, taken from reference TRBV5-4 and TRBJ1-6): ETGVTQSPTHLIKTRGQQVTLRCSSQSGHNTVSWYQQALGQGPQFIFQYYREEENGRGNFPPRFSGLQFPNYSSELNVNALELDDSALYLCASRPGRGGNSPLHFGNGTRLTVT.

The rearrangement joins TRBV5-4 to TRBJ1-2; maybe TRBD1 (6 bases). Germline CDR1 is SGHNT and CDR2 is YYREEE (reference sequence). The V gene lost 0 bases and the J gene lost 1 base, with 7 bases spanning the gap. The CDR3 totals 14 residues. CDR3 sequence (DNA): TGTGCCAGCAGCTTGGACAGGGTTAACTATGGCTACACCTTC. As protein: CASSLDRVNYGYTF.

The chain carries TRBV5-1 and TRBJ1-1; 10 bases are a match to TRBD1. Trimming cost V 4 bases and J 0 bases; bases outside gene matches: 12. There are 18 residues in the CDR3. Germline V gene lookup returns CDR1 SGHRS and CDR2 YFSETQ. CDR3 loop: CASSQLGTGVGVNTEAFF. CDR3 nucleotides: TGCGCCAGCAGCCAGTTGGGGACAGGGGTTGGGGTGAACACTGAAGCTTTCTTT.

V is TRBV3-1 (or the pseudogene TRBV3-2) and J is TRBJ1-4; TRBD1 aligns across 7 bases. The CDR3 runs 14 residues. Germline values: CDR1 LGHDT, CDR2 YNNKEL (reference sequence). J gave up 6 bases and V 1 base, and 2 bases lay outside the gene matches. The DNA of the CDR3 is TGTGCCAGCAGCCAAGTTGGGACAGATGAAAAACTGTTTTTT. This gives the protein CASSQVGTDEKLFF.

This clone was seen once. V gene TRBV23-1 combines with J gene TRBJ2-7; D ambiguous. TRBV23-1 is an ORF, with its function uncertain. CDR3 size: 12 residues. Trimming removed 0 bases from V and 5 bases from J, with 5 bases in between. The CDR3, as DNA: TGCGCCAGCAGTCAATCTTGGCACGAGCAGTACGTC. Translation gives CASSQSWHEQYV.

Here the CDR3 DNA reads TGTGCCAGCAGCGTGGACGGGGGAGGATCCGATACGCAGTATTTT. Protein product: CASSVDGGGSDTQYF. The chain combines TRBV7-2 with TRBJ2-3, with D maybe TRBD2 (6 bases). Trimming removed 5 bases from V and 6 bases from J, with 18 bases in between. The CDR3 consists of 15 residues. CDR1 is SGHTA, CDR2 FQGNSA, per germline.

V is TRBV5-4 and J is TRBJ2-1; a weak D match, TRBD2 (5 bases). V was clipped by 3 bases and J by 0 bases, with 13 bases between them. This CDR3 has 16 residues. Germline V gives CDR1 SGHNT, CDR2 YYREEE (reference sequence). In DNA, the CDR3 is TGTGCCAGCAGCTGGGTTACGGGGAGCTCCTACAATGAGCAGTTCTTC. Its protein is CASSWVTGSSYNEQFF. The whole variable domain, filled in from reference TRBV5-4 and TRBJ2-1, reads ETGVTQSPTHLIKTRGQQVTLRCSSQSGHNTVSWYQQALGQGPQFIFQYYREEENGRGNFPPRFSGLQFPNYSSELNVNALELDDSALYLCASSWVTGSSYNEQFFGPGTRLTVL.

The V and J genes are TRBV6-6 and TRBJ1-1, with 7 bases that match TRBD1. The CDR3 has 13 amino acids. V lost 6 bases, J lost 2 bases, and 3 bases stayed unmatched. CDR1 is MNHNY, CDR2 SVGAGI, per germline (reference sequence). The CDR3 sequence is CASSDRVNTEAFF. The CDR3 nucleotides read TGTGCCAGCAGCGACAGGGTAAACACTGAAGCTTTCTTT.

The J gene is TRBJ1-2, the V gene TRBV28; TRBD1 is a possible D gene (5 bases). The V end was cut by 3 bases, the J end by 8 bases, with 13 bases between. From germline, CDR1 is MDHEN and CDR2 SYDVKM. The CDR3 consists of 13 residues. The CDR3 reads CASSFGRTFGYTF. In DNA form, the CDR3 reads TGTGCCAGCAGTTTTGGCCGGACATTCGGCTACACCTTC.

The chain links TRBV11-2 to TRBJ2-2; 12 bases are shared with TRBD2. This CDR3 is built from 17 residues. Germline loops: CDR1 SGHAT, CDR2 FQNNGV. Trimming cost V 3 bases and J 4 bases; bases outside gene matches: 6. The CDR3 protein is CASSFGLAGGRTGELFF. Here the CDR3 DNA reads TGTGCCAGCAGCTTTGGTCTAGCGGGGGGGCGCACCGGGGAGCTGTTTTTT.

V gene TRBV5-4 combines with J gene TRBJ2-7; 12 positions agree with TRBD2. The V segment lost 4 bases and the J segment 0 bases; nucleotides outside the gene matches: 11. From germline, CDR1 is SGHNT and CDR2 YYREEE (reference sequence). This CDR3 is 18 amino acids long. Here the CDR3 DNA reads TGTGCCAGCAGCCAGGGGGTCCTAGCGGGGGGGCCCTCCTACGAGCAGTACTTC. Translated: CASSQGVLAGGPSYEQYF.

V gene TRBV5-4 combines with J gene TRBJ1-6; 9 positions agree with TRBD1. The CDR3 spans 14 residues. Losses at the gene ends were 5 bases for V and 10 bases for J; bases not matched to a gene: 7. CDR1 and CDR2 (germline): SGHNT, YYREEE (reference sequence). CDR3 sequence (DNA): TGTGCCAGCAGGCGCACAGGGGGCAAATCACCCCTCCACTTT. Translating gives CASRRTGGKSPLHF.

The rearrangement uses TRBV14 and TRBJ2-7, with D maybe TRBD2 (5 bases). This CDR3 is 13 amino acids long. CDR1 SGHDN and CDR2 FVKESK come from the germline V gene. With 1 base removed from V and 4 bases from J, the gap between germline ends came to 8 bases. CDR3 in amino acids: CASSQGRGYEQYF. The CDR3 nucleotides read TGTGCCAGCAGCCAAGGTCGAGGGTACGAGCAGTACTTC.

In nucleotides, the CDR3 is TGTGCCAGCAGTTTTCAAGGGGGGGGCCACACAGATACGCAGTATTTT. It yields the protein CASSFQGGGHTDTQYF. This rearrangement joins TRBV28 to TRBJ2-3, with D possibly being TRBD2 (7 bases). This CDR3 has 16 amino acids. V was pared by 3 bases and J by 2 bases, with 15 bases between. Germline assignment: CDR1 MDHEN and CDR2 SYDVKM.

The chain joins TRBV19 to TRBJ2-5; 11 bases line up with TRBD2. Germline V gives CDR1 LNHDA, CDR2 SQIVND (reference sequence). V shed 5 bases, J shed 2 bases, and the junction held 7 bases outside the gene matches. The CDR3 has 16 residues. The CDR3 region is CASSLLAGGPQETQYF. CDR3 DNA: TGTGCCAGTAGTCTCTTAGCGGGAGGGCCGCAAGAGACCCAGTACTTC.

The chain carries TRBV5-8 and TRBJ2-5; possibly TRBD2 for D (6 bases). This CDR3 is built from 14 residues. With 4 bases removed from V and 1 base from J, the gap between germline ends came to 11 bases. Germline V gives CDR1 SGHTS, CDR2 YDEGEE. The CDR3 bases are TGTGCCAGCAGCCTCGGGACTCTCCAAGAGACCCAGTACTTC. Protein product: CASSLGTLQETQYF.

The chain is built from TRBV10-3 and TRBJ2-1, with TRBD1 identical over 7 bases. This CDR3 has 15 residues. Per germline, CDR1 ENHRY and CDR2 SYGVKD. Trimming took 10 bases from V and 7 from J; bases not matched to a gene: 16. The CDR3 DNA reads as TGTGCCAGCGCCGTTGAGACAGGGTCGAGGAATGAGCAGTTCTTC. Translated, it gives CASAVETGSRNEQFF.

As DNA, the CDR3 is TGTGCCAGCAGCTTGGGGCGACCTCCCTACAATGAGCAGTTCTTC. This codes for CASSLGRPPYNEQFF. This chain connects TRBV11-3 to TRBJ2-1, with D possibly TRBD1 on 5 matching bases. Per the germline V gene, CDR1 is SGHNT and CDR2 is YENEEA. Trimming cost V 3 bases and J 2 bases, with 11 bases left between them. The CDR3 loop spans 15 amino acids.

This chain links TRBV23-1 with TRBJ2-5; TRBD2 agrees at 12 bases. TRBV23-1 is placed among ORFs of uncertain function. The junction had 7 bases not matched to a gene; V was cut back by 4 bases and J by 7 bases. This CDR3 region has 15 residues. For the CDR3, the DNA is TGCGCCAGCAGTCTTCCTAGCGGGGGGGTTGGGACCCAGTACTTC. Residues: CASSLPSGGVGTQYF.

The gene calls are TRBV19 and TRBJ2-1; D is uncertain. V shed 5 bases and J shed 0 bases, with 17 bases lying between them. CDR3 length: 17 residues. CDR1 LNHDA and CDR2 SQIVND come from the germline V gene (reference sequence). CDR3 nucleotides: TGTGCCAGTAGTCTACGACTGGTAACAAGCTCCTACAATGAGCAGTTCTTC. Its protein is CASSLRLVTSSYNEQFF.

This chain joins TRBV5-8 and TRBJ2-3; D perhaps matches TRBD1 (6 bases). The CDR3 consists of 16 residues. In germline, CDR1 is SGHTS, CDR2 YDEGEE. V was trimmed by 4 bases and J by 6 bases, leaving 21 bases between them. The CDR3 sequence: CASSLRRGGQADTQYF. In DNA, the CDR3 is TGTGCCAGCAGCCTACGACGAGGGGGTCAGGCCGATACGCAGTATTTT.

The V call is TRBV2, the J call TRBJ2-3; maybe TRBD1 (5 bases). The V end lost 7 bases, the J end lost 2 bases, and 10 bases lay between the germline ends. This CDR3 comprises 13 residues. The germline V gene has CDR1 SNHLY and CDR2 FYNNEI. The CDR3 DNA follows: TGTGCCAGCACAACACAGGACACAGATACGCAGTATTTT. Protein: CASTTQDTDTQYF.

This clone came up once. The CDR3 region has the DNA TGCGCCAGCAGTGAGTCAACCGGGACAGGGGGCAAAAACATTCAGTACTTC. Translating gives CASSESTGTGGKNIQYF. V usage is TRBV10-1 and J usage is TRBJ2-4; 11 nucleotides agree with TRBD1. This CDR3 comprises 17 residues. V dropped 0 bases and J dropped 3; count of bases not matched to a gene: 4. The germline V gene has CDR1 WNHNN and CDR2 SYGVQD (reference sequence).

This chain joins TRBV25-1 and TRBJ2-1; 10 nucleotides match TRBD1. The germline CDR1 and CDR2 sequences are MGHDK and SYGVNS. CDR3 length equals 13 residues. Trimming cost V 11 bases and J 8 bases; bases outside gene matches: 9. The CDR3 reads CAGGQGGSHEQFF. The DNA of the CDR3 is TGTGCCGGCGGACAGGGGGGCTCCCATGAGCAGTTCTTC.

The chain joins TRBV14 to TRBJ2-2; D remains unclear. Deletions cut 1 base from V and 4 bases from J, with 4 bases between. The CDR3 has 13 residues. Germline CDR1 reads SGHDN; CDR2 reads FVKESK. In DNA form, the CDR3 reads TGTGCCAGCAGCCAAGTAGTCACCGGGGAGCTGTTTTTT. Protein sequence: CASSQVVTGELFF.

V and J are TRBV21-1 and TRBJ2-7; the table calls TRBD1, which could not be checked here. TRBV21-1 is termed a pseudogene. CDR3 length: 13 residues. The DNA of the CDR3 is TGTGCCAGCAGCACCACAGCCATTTACGAGCAGTACGTC. It yields the protein CASSTTAIYEQYV.

V usage is TRBV9 and J usage is TRBJ1-2; 7 bases agree with TRBD1. The V gene end was trimmed by 0 bases and the J gene end by 1 base; junction bases not matched to a gene: 6. CDR1 is SGDLS and CDR2 is YYNGEE in the germline V gene. CDR3 length: 16 amino acids. The CDR3 nucleotides read TGTGCCAGCAGCGTAGATCAAACAGGGGATAACTATGGCTACACCTTC. Protein sequence: CASSVDQTGDNYGYTF.

This clone was detected only once. This chain links TRBV7-2 with TRBJ1-1; D remains ambiguous. Germline V gene lookup returns CDR1 SGHTA and CDR2 FQGNSA. The CDR3 is 16 amino acids. Trimming stripped 6 bases from V and 1 base from J, with 18 bases between. CDR3 sequence reads: CASSIIPTRENTEAFF. In DNA form, the CDR3 reads TGTGCCAGCAGTATCATCCCGACACGGGAGAACACTGAAGCTTTCTTT.

The chain recombines TRBV6-1 with TRBJ2-7, with 8 bases that match TRBD2. There are 15 residues in the CDR3. With V trimmed by 2 bases and J by 6 bases, 9 bases remained unmatched. Germline CDR1 reads MNHNS; CDR2 reads SASEGT. The chain's CDR3 is CASSEISGTAGEQYV. The CDR3 DNA sequence: TGTGCCAGCAGTGAAATTAGCGGGACCGCGGGCGAGCAGTACGTC.

V is TRBV16 and J is TRBJ1-5, with D perhaps matching TRBD1 (5 bases). V was trimmed by 2 bases and J by 2 bases, leaving 19 bases between them. The CDR3 has 18 amino acids. Germline V CDR1 and CDR2: KGHSY, FQNENV. CDR3 in amino acids: CASSQDLVHGGGNQPQHF. The CDR3 region has the DNA TGTGCCAGCAGCCAAGACCTGGTCCATGGGGGGGGCAATCAGCCCCAGCATTTT.